The sequence of this TCR beta chain was determined in a study of shared clonotypes between healthy human individuals. In the source study's methods: Junction-only sequences without quality scores were provided by ImmunoSEQ, so filtering was different. Sequencing was performed with immunoSEQ multiplex PCR; in TCRdb, only in-frame clones are kept and a portion is missing. Clonal size and the V and J genes are those of that table, whereas D and trimming came from the DNA. The sample consists of 2 million to 2.5 million clones, approximately 93% of them appearing once. CD4+ cells yielded CD45RA+ naive and CD45RA-negative memory subsets. Germline assignment: CDR1 MGHDK and CDR2 SYGVNS. Trimming took 6 bases from V and 6 from J; bases not matched to a gene: 17. The CDR3 runs 18 residues.

J is TRBJ1-1 and V is TRBV25-1; 12 bases line up with TRBD1. The source of this sequence is a man younger than 35 in good health. Some clones in this sample may be carry-over from other donors' samples. The sequenced sample consisted of naive CD4+ T cells from PBMCs. Documented subset: CD45RA+ positively selected. The CDR3 region is CASRKGGTGGPKRAEAFF. CDR3 coding DNA: TGTGCCAGCAGAAAAGGAGGGACAGGGGGCCCCAAGCGGGCTGAAGCTTTCTTT.